What follows are 7 T cell receptor beta chains derived from one specimen sequenced in a study of T cell changes during pregnancy in multiple sclerosis. Profiling relied on immunoSEQ multiplex PCR, and the TCRdb table lists in-frame clones only, not all of them. The sample has about 70,000 clones, more than 90% seen once. The source material was peripheral blood, sampled in the third trimester of pregnancy. The receptors shown here come from a female donor with multiple sclerosis, enrolled in a pregnancy study.

The chain couples TRBV6-1 to TRBJ2-1, with D maybe TRBD1 (6 bases). The CDR3 has 13 amino acids. V was cut by 8 bases and J by 6 bases, with 14 bases left in between. CDR1 is MNHNS, CDR2 SASEGT, per germline. Written as DNA, the CDR3 is TGTGCCAGCCTCGAAGGGGGTCGCAATGAGCAGTTCTTC. It is translated as CASLEGGRNEQFF.

The V call is TRBV11-2, the J call TRBJ1-1; TRBD1 aligns across 7 bases. Germline V gene sequence: CDR1 SGHAT, CDR2 FQNNGV. The CDR3 extends over 13 amino acids. The J segment lost 4 bases and the V segment lost 6 bases, leaving 5 bases of the junction unmatched. Here the CDR3 DNA reads TGTGCCAGCAGTTATGACAGGGCCACTGAAGCTTTCTTT. This codes for CASSYDRATEAFF.

The chain has TRBV28 and TRBJ1-3, with 7 bases fitting TRBD1. With 4 bases clipped from V and 2 bases from J, the junction kept 8 bases outside the gene matches. Germline CDR1 and CDR2: MDHEN and SYDVKM. This CDR3 is built from 16 residues. The CDR3 spells CASSYPPGTAGNTIYF. CDR3 in DNA: TGTGCCAGCAGTTACCCGCCGGGGACAGCTGGAAACACCATATATTTT. Full variable domain (missing parts from reference TRBV28 and TRBJ1-3): DVKVTQSSRYLVKRTGEKVFLECVQDMDHENMFWYRQDPGLGLRLIYFSYDVKMKEKGDIPEGYSVSREKKERFSLILESASTNQTSMYLCASSYPPGTAGNTIYFGEGSWLTVV.

V and J are TRBV30 and TRBJ2-2; 7 bases map to TRBD2. The V gene end was trimmed by 5 bases and the J gene end by 1 base; junction bases not matched to a gene: 1. CDR3 length: 13 amino acids. CDR1 is GTSNPN, CDR2 SVGIG, per germline (reference sequence). As DNA, the CDR3 is TGTGCCTGGTTAGCGGGGAACACCGGGGAGCTGTTTTTT. It codes for CAWLAGNTGELFF.

The chain uses TRBV6-5 and TRBJ1-6, with TRBD1 matching over 7 bases. The CDR3 length is 15 residues. Germline CDR1 is MNHEY and CDR2 is SVGAGI. Trimming cost V 0 bases and J 8 bases; bases outside gene matches: 4. The CDR3 region has the DNA TGTGCCAGCAGTTACTCGAGGACAGGAGATTCACCCCTCCACTTT. It is translated as CASSYSRTGDSPLHF.

The CDR3 sequence: CASSTLAGGQETQYF. Written as DNA, the CDR3 is TGTGCCAGTAGTACGTTAGCGGGGGGACAAGAGACCCAGTACTTC. The gene calls are TRBV19 and TRBJ2-5, with 10 bases matching TRBD2. This CDR3 has 15 residues. V was clipped by 4 bases and J by 2 bases; unmatched bases: 4. The germline V gene encodes CDR1 LNHDA and CDR2 SQIVND (reference sequence).

The chain is built from TRBV10-2 and TRBJ2-7, with 12 bases identical to TRBD1. J lost 6 bases, V lost 4 bases, and 4 bases had no gene match. The CDR3 length is 14 residues. Germline CDR1 reads WSHSY; CDR2 reads SAAADI. CDR3 protein: CASSAGQGAGEQYF. CDR3 DNA sequence: TGCGCCAGCAGTGCGGGACAGGGGGCGGGCGAGCAGTACTTC.